The rows below give T cell receptor beta chains drawn from one sample of a study of blood T cell repertoires in COVID-19. Libraries were prepared by immunoSEQ multiplex PCR; TCRdb keeps only in-frame clonotypes and omits some of them. The sample shows a few hundred thousand clones, about 86% of them seen only once. The sequenced sample was PBMCs or T cells enriched from blood (not recorded which). Receptors were obtained from a man aged 25-40 years with acute COVID-19. The CDR3 runs from the conserved cysteine through the conserved F or W. The D gene is left open where the match is weak. Rows give clone size only sometimes, using once, few, many, or a class for an expanded clone.

length	V	D	size	J	CDR3	DNA
16	TRBV6-5	.	.	TRBJ1-1	CASSYGWGTGGTEAFF	TGTGCCAGCAGTTACGGGTGGGGGACTGGAGGCACTGAAGCTTTCTTT
15	TRBV2	TRBD1	.	TRBJ1-1	CASRATGEEAVEAFF	TGTGCCAGCAGAGCGACAGGGGAAGAGGCGGTTGAAGCTTTCTTT
12	TRBV28	.	.	TRBJ1-5	CASSSGLPLYYF	TGTGCCAGCAGTTCCGGACTGCCCCTTTACTATTTT
19	TRBV11-2	TRBD1	.	TRBJ1-1	CASSRASQGDRRSNTEAFF	TGTGCCAGCAGCCGCGCGAGTCAAGGGGACAGGCGATCAAACACTGAAGCTTTCTTT
15	TRBV7-8	.	.	TRBJ1-2	CASSLRLREDYGYTF	TGTGCCAGCAGCTTACGGCTGAGAGAGGACTATGGCTACACCTTC
17	TRBV27	TRBD1	.	TRBJ2-6	CASTRDRPLPGANVLTF	TGTGCCAGCACCCGGGACAGGCCGTTGCCTGGGGCCAACGTCCTGACTTTC
14	TRBV29-1	.	.	TRBJ2-1	CSVVAFQGSNEQFF	TGCAGCGTTGTAGCTTTCCAGGGGTCTAATGAGCAGTTCTTC
16	TRBV5-1	.	once	TRBJ1-4	CASSLGPQGTNEKLFF	TGCGCCAGCAGCTTGGGTCCCCAGGGCACTAATGAAAAACTGTTTTTT
15	TRBV5-4	TRBD2	.	TRBJ2-5	CASRIKAGGPETQYF	TGTGCCAGCAGGATAAAAGCGGGGGGGCCAGAGACCCAGTACTTC
17	TRBV5-1	.	.	TRBJ2-2	CASSLAGGGSGTGELFF	TGTGCCAGCAGCTTGGCCGGGGGCGGGAGTGGCACCGGGGAGCTGTTTTTT
15	TRBV18	TRBD1	.	TRBJ2-3	CASSPPRQGADTQYF	TGTGCCAGCTCACCTCCGAGACAGGGAGCAGATACGCAGTATTTT
14	TRBV5-4	.	.	TRBJ1-2	CASSRFSQRGGYTF	TGTGCCAGCAGCCGATTCTCACAGCGAGGGGGCTACACCTTC
14	TRBV9	TRBD2	.	TRBJ2-1	CASSVTSGNNEQFF	TGTGCCAGCAGCGTAACTAGCGGAAACAATGAGCAGTTCTTC
16	TRBV6-5	.	.	TRBJ1-6	CASSYDEPGLRSPLHF	TGTGCCAGCAGTTACGACGAACCCGGACTTCGTTCACCCCTCCACTTT
19	TRBV24-1	.	few	TRBJ2-1	CATSDPATGTVASYNEQFF	TGTGCCACCAGTGATCCAGCGACAGGGACTGTAGCCTCCTACAATGAGCAGTTCTTC
14	TRBV19	TRBD2	.	TRBJ2-5	CASSIDPGGETQYF	TGTGCCAGTAGTATAGATCCGGGAGGAGAGACCCAGTACTTC
14	TRBV18	.	.	TRBJ1-2	CASSPGTHNYGYTF	TGTGCCAGCTCACCGGGCACTCATAACTATGGCTACACCTTC
15	TRBV25-1	TRBD2	.	TRBJ2-1	CASSELLAGRGEQFF	TGTGCCAGCAGTGAATTACTAGCGGGGAGAGGCGAGCAGTTCTTC
14	TRBV28	.	.	TRBJ2-5	CASSLGGPWETQYF	TGTGCCAGCAGTTTAGGCGGTCCATGGGAGACCCAGTACTTC
11	TRBV5-1	TRBD2	.	TRBJ2-5	CASGLAETQYF	TGCGCCAGTGGACTAGCAGAGACCCAGTACTTC
15	TRBV19	TRBD1	.	TRBJ1-1	CASSSRDRGLFEAFF	TGTGCCAGTAGTAGTCGGGACAGGGGATTGTTCGAGGCTTTCTTT
15	TRBV5-1	.	.	TRBJ1-2	CASRRNQGWTDGYTF	TGCGCCAGCAGACGGAACCAGGGGTGGACTGATGGCTACACCTTC
13	TRBV12-3/TRBV12-4	TRBD1	.	TRBJ1-1	CASSPGTVGEAFF	TGTGCCAGCAGCCCCGGGACAGTGGGTGAAGCTTTCTTT
14	TRBV24-1	TRBD1	.	TRBJ1-2	CATSDQRTGVGYTF	TGTGCCACCAGTGACCAAAGAACAGGGGTTGGCTACACCTTC
16	TRBV5-4	.	.	TRBJ1-3	CASSAGLMNSGNTIYF	TGTGCCAGCAGCGCTGGACTGATGAACTCTGGAAACACCATATATTTT
14	TRBV9	.	.	TRBJ1-2	CASSVVRGLGGYTF	TGTGCCAGCAGCGTAGTCCGGGGTCTCGGTGGCTACACCTTC
15	TRBV6-5	.	.	TRBJ2-3	CASTAGSLGTDTQYF	TGTGCCAGCACCGCCGGGAGCTTAGGGACAGATACGCAGTATTTT
12	TRBV10-2	.	.	TRBJ2-1	CASSGASNEQFF	TGCGCCAGCAGTGGGGCTTCCAATGAGCAGTTCTTC